The clone carrying this TCR beta chain appeared a few times. Its target is unknown. One end of the junction is discordant with germline, which a read error may explain. The sample belongs to a study of tumor and adjacent non-tumor tissue in lung cancer. The CDR3 is 14 residues long. CDR1 and CDR2 from the germline V gene are SQVTM and ANQGSEA. RNA was extracted from bulk tissue without any cell sorting. This non-tumor lung sample came from over 3 cm beyond the tumor edge. Donors were chemotherapy-naive, newly diagnosed lung cancer surgical patients in China, August–November 2014. Study conclusions and caveats: Compared with tumor, normal lung showed significantly lower TCR diversity.

The library came from three nested PCR rounds adapted from ARM-PCR protocols. TCRdb recomputed calls from the multiplex PCR reads with MiXCR, one row per CDR3 protein. The sample holds roughly 49,000 distinct CDR3 sequences; about 79% are singletons and the top ten take 23%. This sequence originates from a woman aged 60-75 years with non-small cell lung cancer. Material for sequencing was distant non-tumor lung tissue. The chain has TRBV29-1 and TRBJ1-3; D gene ambiguous. CDR3 coding DNA: TGCAGCGTTGAGGTAGGGATGGCCGGAAACACCATATACTTT. It codes for CSVEVGMAGNTIYF.